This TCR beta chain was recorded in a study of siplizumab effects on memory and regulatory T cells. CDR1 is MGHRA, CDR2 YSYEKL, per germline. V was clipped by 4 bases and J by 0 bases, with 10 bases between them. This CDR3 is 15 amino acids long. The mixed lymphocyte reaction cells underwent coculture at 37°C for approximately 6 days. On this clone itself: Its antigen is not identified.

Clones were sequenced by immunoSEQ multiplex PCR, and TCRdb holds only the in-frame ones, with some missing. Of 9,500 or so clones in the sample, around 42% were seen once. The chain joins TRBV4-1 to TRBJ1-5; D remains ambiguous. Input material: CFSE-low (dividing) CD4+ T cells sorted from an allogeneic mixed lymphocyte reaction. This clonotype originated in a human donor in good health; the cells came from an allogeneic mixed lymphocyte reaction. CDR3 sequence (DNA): TGCGCCAGCAGCCTTTTCGTATATAGCAATCAGCCCCAGCATTTT. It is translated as CASSLFVYSNQPQHF.